This TCR beta chain is drawn from a study of CD8 T cells in ankylosing spondylitis. On this clonotype: Its cognate antigen is unknown.

The V end was cut by 4 bases, the J end by 7 bases, with 16 bases between. The CDR3 is made up of 14 amino acids. The germline V gene encodes CDR1 LGHDT and CDR2 YNNKEL (reference sequence). Whole-study findings and limits: Made up of about eight highly homologous variants, a TCR beta motif appeared characteristic of ankylosing spondylitis blood. Matched ankylosing spondylitis synovial fluid reportedly contained a significantly enriched population of disease-linked clones.

Quantitative molecular-barcoded 5'-RACE generated the TCR beta libraries. TCRdb independently ran MiXCR on the 5' RACE reads; one entry per CDR3 protein. Of fewer than 400,000 distinct CDR3 sequences listed, approximately 14% are singletons. Sequencing was done on a sample of blood, either unsorted or a sorted T cell fraction (not recorded which). The clonotype comes from a male donor with ankylosing spondylitis or in good health (not recorded which). The chain couples TRBV3-1 to TRBJ1-1, with no clear D. The CDR3 DNA is TGTGCCAGCAGCCCTCACGCCCATCTGGGTGAAGCTTTCTTT. Encoded protein: CASSPHAHLGEAFF.